Each of the 9 T cell receptor beta chains below was sequenced from the same sample in a study of T cells after yellow fever vaccination. TCRdb analysed the 5' RACE reads with MiXCR anew, one entry per CDR3 protein. The table records about 400,000 distinct CDR3 sequences, about 6% of them present only once. This specimen was PBMCs, taken 5 days after the yellow fever booster vaccination. Receptors originate from a man aged 25 to 40 who received the YFV17D yellow fever vaccine.

This chain joins TRBV12-3 or TRBV12-4 and TRBJ2-1; D possibly corresponds to TRBD2 (6 bases). There are 17 residues in the CDR3. V lost 6 bases and J 7 bases, leaving 25 bases between the germline ends. The DNA for the CDR3 is TGTGCCAGCAGGTCAACTTTAGGGGCCGGGACTTGGAATGAGCAGTTCTTC. Amino acids: CASRSTLGAGTWNEQFF.

This clonotype was found a few times. V gene TRBV5-1 combines with J gene TRBJ2-1, with 8 bases aligning to TRBD2. CDR3 length: 17 amino acids. Germline V gene lookup returns CDR1 SGHRS and CDR2 YFSETQ. J lost 1 base, V lost 0 bases, and 6 bases had no gene match. The CDR3 region is CASSLEAAGVSYNEQFF. In DNA, the CDR3 is TGCGCCAGCAGCTTGGAGGCAGCGGGAGTTTCCTACAATGAGCAGTTCTTC.

This clonotype was picked up a small number of times. A read error may account for a junction end that differs from germline. This chain uses TRBV10-3 with TRBJ1-1, with 7 nucleotides matching TRBD1. Looked up from germline, CDR1 is ENHRY and CDR2 is SYGVKD. There are 13 residues in the CDR3. CDR3 region: CATGTDFNTEPFF. CDR3 bases: TGTGCCACGGGGACAGATTTTAACACTGAACCTTTCTTT.

The sample holds many counts of this clonotype. This chain links TRBV6-5 with TRBJ2-1, with a tentative D call TRBD2 (6 bases). CDR3 length: 16 amino acids. The germline gives CDR1 MNHEY, CDR2 SVGAGI. Trimming cost V 4 bases and J 0 bases, with 13 bases left between them. The CDR3 is CASSSVGGGSYNEQFF. CDR3 in DNA: TGTGCCAGCAGTTCAGTGGGGGGAGGCTCCTACAATGAGCAGTTCTTC.

This clonotype was counted at least ten times. DNA of the CDR3: TGTGCCAGTAGCCCTCGGCTAGCGGGACACCAAGAGACCCAGTACTTC. Its translation is CASSPRLAGHQETQYF. The chain has TRBV19 and TRBJ2-5; 9 bases line up with TRBD2. In germline, CDR1 is LNHDA, CDR2 SQIVND (reference sequence). V lost 6 bases, J lost 0 bases, and 8 bases stayed unmatched. The CDR3 is made up of 16 amino acids.

The table lists this clonotype with a few counts. The chain uses TRBV13 and TRBJ2-5, with 7 bases lining up with TRBD2. The CDR3 is 15 residues long. Germline V gives CDR1 PRHDT, CDR2 FYEKMQ (reference sequence). V was pared by 0 bases and J by 6 bases, with 7 bases of the junction left unmatched. The chain's CDR3 is CASSLGLGRAKTQYF. CDR3 nucleotides: TGTGCCAGCAGCTTAGGCCTTGGGAGGGCGAAGACCCAGTACTTC.

This clonotype was recorded at least ten times. The gene calls are TRBV30 and TRBJ2-1; 7 nucleotides line up with TRBD2. CDR3 size: 14 residues. In germline, CDR1 is GTSNPN, CDR2 SVGIG (reference sequence). V shed 0 bases and J 6 bases; nucleotides not matched to a gene: 5. CDR3 nucleotide sequence: TGTGCCTGGAGTGTACTAGCGCTTAGCAATGAGCAGTTCTTC. Protein sequence: CAWSVLALSNEQFF. Complete variable domain (other parts from reference TRBV30 and TRBJ2-1): SQTIHQWPATLVQPVGSPLSLECTVEGTSNPNLYWYRQAAGRGLQLLFYSVGIGQISSEVPQNLSASRPQDRQFILSSKKLLLSDSGFYLCAWSVLALSNEQFFGPGTRLTVL.

This clonotype came up many times. This chain joins TRBV7-2 and TRBJ2-7, with 7 bases aligning to TRBD2. J gave up 1 base and V 4 bases, and 7 bases lay outside the gene matches. Germline V gives CDR1 SGHTA, CDR2 FQGNSA. The CDR3 length is 15 residues. The CDR3 coding sequence is TGTGCCAGCAGCTCATCGGGAGGACCTTCCTACGAGCAGTACTTC. Protein product: CASSSSGGPSYEQYF.

The chain combines TRBV11-2 with TRBJ2-1, with D unclear. Between the trimmed V and J ends, which lost 2 bases and 3 bases, there was a span of 17 bases. The germline gives CDR1 SGHAT, CDR2 FQNNGV. This CDR3 has 17 residues. This chain's CDR3 is CASSLSPSRGFYNEQFF. Written as DNA, the CDR3 is TGTGCCAGCAGCTTAAGCCCATCCCGTGGGTTCTACAATGAGCAGTTCTTC.